These T cell receptor beta chains were read from a single sample in a study of OX40 agonist ivuxolimab in advanced cancers. The table came from immunoSEQ multiplex PCR; TCRdb's copy has only in-frame clones and leaves some out. The sample includes more than 65,000 clones, 85% to 90% of them seen just once. The sequences come from CD4+ or CD8+ T cells sorted from blood, collected in a trial of the OX40 agonist ivuxolimab. These receptors all stem from an adult with an advanced solid tumor such as melanoma, head and neck, liver or kidney cancer. Both conserved end residues are part of each CDR3. The D gene is left open where the match is weak. Size is stated for part of the rows, as once, few or many counts, or as a class when the clone is expanded.

TRBJ1-6 | TRBV7-3 | . | TRBD1 | TGTGCCAGCTGCTGGGACAGGGAGGGTAATTCACCCCTCCACTTT | CASCWDREGNSPLHF
TRBJ2-3 | TRBV18 | . | . | TGTGCCAGCTCACTCGATTTTAGCACAGATACGCAGTATTTT | CASSLDFSTDTQYF
TRBJ2-5 | TRBV7-9 | . | . | TGTGCCAGCAGCCCTCAGGCAGGGAAGGATTCTCCCGAAGAGACCCAGTACTTC | CASSPQAGKDSPEETQYF
TRBJ2-7 | TRBV6-6 | . | . | TGTGCCAGCAGTTACCCCGGTGGGTACGAGCAGTACTTC | CASSYPGGYEQYF
TRBJ2-7 | TRBV4-1 | . | . | TGCGCCAGCAGCCAAGCGGGGGACGGGATTGCCTACGAGCAGTACTTC | CASSQAGDGIAYEQYF
TRBJ2-7 | TRBV5-6 | . | TRBD2 | TGTGCCAGCAGCAGGAGCGGGACCATCGACGAGCAGTACTTC | CASSRSGTIDEQYF
TRBJ2-5 | TRBV9 | . | . | TGTGCCAGCAGCGCTCGACTAGTTGGGGAGACCCAGTACTTC | CASSARLVGETQYF
TRBJ1-5 | TRBV2 | . | . | TGTGCCAGCAGTGTTTGGGGTCATCAGCCCCAGCATTTT | CASSVWGHQPQHF
TRBJ1-2 | TRBV5-1 | . | TRBD1 | TGCGCCAGCAGCTTGGGACAGGGAAAGGAGATTAACTATGGCTACACCTTC | CASSLGQGKEINYGYTF
TRBJ2-7 | TRBV29-1 | . | . | TGCAGCGCTGGGACGGGAGCCTACGAGCAGTACTTC | CSAGTGAYEQYF
TRBJ1-4 | TRBV30 | . | . | TGTGCCTGGAGTGTAGGGCTAAGGTCCAATGAAAAACTGTTTTTT | CAWSVGLRSNEKLFF
TRBJ1-2 | TRBV10-3 | . | . | TGTGCCATCAGGCCGGATAACTATGGCTACACCTTC | CAIRPDNYGYTF
TRBJ1-6 | TRBV10-3 | . | . | TGTGCCATCCGGGACGGTAATTCACCCCTCCACTTT | CAIRDGNSPLHF
TRBJ1-3 | TRBV29-1 | . | . | TGCAGCGTACTGGTCGGCGGGGCGAACCGAAACACCATATATTTT | CSVLVGGANRNTIYF
TRBJ2-5 | TRBV29-1 | . | . | TGCAGCGTTGGGTACCAAGAGACCCAGTACTTC | CSVGYQETQYF
TRBJ1-2 | TRBV29-1 | few | TRBD1 | TGCAGCGCATCCGGACAGGGGGCATATGGCTACACCTTC | CSASGQGAYGYTF
TRBJ1-1 | TRBV6-1 | . | TRBD1 | TGTGCCAGCAGTGAAGCTTACCAGGGGGCCACTGAAGCTTTCTTT | CASSEAYQGATEAFF
TRBJ2-5 | TRBV7-2 | . | . | TGTGCCAGCAGCTTAGCGGGGAGTGAGACCCAGTACTTC | CASSLAGSETQYF
TRBJ1-2 | TRBV30 | . | . | TGTGCCTGGAGGCACTTTGGGTCCAACTATGGCTACACCTTC | CAWRHFGSNYGYTF
TRBJ2-5 | TRBV5-1 | . | . | TGCGCCAGCAGCTCCGTACAAGAGACCCAGTACTTC | CASSSVQETQYF
TRBJ2-6 | TRBV5-1 | . | TRBD2 | TGCGCCAGCAGCTCCCCTGGGGGGGCTGGGGCCAACGTCCTGACTTTC | CASSSPGGAGANVLTF
TRBJ1-6 | TRBV5-4 | . | . | TGTGCCAGCAGCTCATGGGGTCCAGTAACTTCACCCCTCCACTTT | CASSSWGPVTSPLHF
TRBJ2-3 | TRBV7-2 | . | . | TGTGCCAGCAGCCGGGACAGCACAGATACGCAGTATTTT | CASSRDSTDTQYF
TRBJ2-3 | TRBV5-1 | . | TRBD2 | TGCCCCCAACGGCTAGCGGGGGGCCCCCTTAGCACAGATACGCAGTATTTT | CPQRLAGGPLSTDTQYF
TRBJ2-1 | TRBV10-3 | . | TRBD2 | TGTGCCATCAGTGGACTAGCGGGAGACAATGAGCAGTTCTTC | CAISGLAGDNEQFF
TRBJ2-1 | TRBV11-3 | . | TRBD2 | TGTGCCAGCAGCTTGGGCGGGAGCTCCTACAATGAGCAGTTCTTC | CASSLGGSSYNEQFF
TRBJ2-7 | TRBV18 | . | TRBD1 | TGTGCCAGCTCACTAGGACAGGCTTTCTCCTACGAGCAGTACTTC | CASSLGQAFSYEQYF
TRBJ1-5 | TRBV28 | . | TRBD1 | TGTGCCAGCAGTGGAACGGACAGGACTAATCAGCCCCAGCATTTT | CASSGTDRTNQPQHF